Presented here are 12 T cell receptor beta chains from one specimen sequenced in a study of blood T cell repertoires in COVID-19. The method was immunoSEQ multiplex PCR; TCRdb's version includes in-frame clones alone and lacks a portion of them. The sample consists of about 260,000 clones, approximately 86% of them appearing once. Specimen: peripheral blood. These receptors were taken from a human donor in a cohort sampled during active COVID-19.

The rearrangement joins TRBV7-6 to TRBJ2-7, with 7 bases identical to TRBD1. V dropped 5 bases and J dropped 0; count of bases not matched to a gene: 10. The germline CDR1 and CDR2 sequences are SGHVS and FNYEAQ. The CDR3 runs 16 residues. The CDR3 protein is CASSENQGVNSYEQYF. In nucleotides, the CDR3 is TGTGCCAGCAGCGAGAATCAGGGGGTGAACTCCTACGAGCAGTACTTC.

J is TRBJ2-7 and V is TRBV7-2; the D gene is possibly TRBD2 (5 bases). CDR3 length: 15 residues. In germline, CDR1 is SGHTA, CDR2 FQGNSA. V gave up 1 base and J gave up 0 bases, with 10 bases separating them. The chain's CDR3 is CASSLVLGSSYEQYF. In DNA form, the CDR3 reads TGTGCCAGCAGCTTAGTATTGGGGAGCTCCTACGAGCAGTACTTC. The whole variable domain, filled in from reference TRBV7-2 and TRBJ2-7, reads GAGVSQSPSNKVTEKGKDVELRCDPISGHTALYWYRQSLGQGLEFLIYFQGNSAPDKSGLPSDRFSAERTGGSVSTLTIQRTQQEDSAVYLCASSLVLGSSYEQYFGPGTRLTVT.

V and J are TRBV6-2 or TRBV6-3 and TRBJ2-5, with 7 bases matching TRBD2. The CDR3 spans 14 residues. Trimming cost V 0 bases and J 5 bases; bases outside gene matches: 3. Germline CDR1 reads MNHEY; CDR2 reads SVGEGT. The CDR3, as DNA: TGTGCCAGCAGTTACTCGGAGACTAGCGAGACCCAGTACTTC. Its translation: CASSYSETSETQYF.

The chain couples TRBV28 to TRBJ1-2; a possible D gene is TRBD1 (6 bases). CDR1 is MDHEN, CDR2 SYDVKM, per germline. The CDR3 sequence is 13 residues long. Trimming left V 7 bases short and J 5 bases short, with 14 bases between. CDR3 loop: CASTTDRVYGYTF. CDR3 sequence (DNA): TGTGCCAGCACCACGGACAGAGTTTATGGCTACACCTTC.

The V call is TRBV4-1, the J call TRBJ1-1; no reliable D call. The CDR3 spans 16 residues. Germline assignment: CDR1 MGHRA and CDR2 YSYEKL. The ends were cut back, 1 base at V and 2 bases at J, with 14 bases in the middle. In DNA, the CDR3 is TGCGCCAGCAGCCAAGGCTCAGCCCACTATAACACTGAAGCTTTCTTT. Its translation: CASSQGSAHYNTEAFF.

V and J are TRBV5-1 and TRBJ2-2; 7 bases map to TRBD1. The CDR3 contains 13 residues. The V and J ends lost 3 bases and 8 bases, in that order; junction bases with no gene match: 4. CDR1 and CDR2 from the germline V gene are SGHRS and YFSETQ. The CDR3 spells CASSYQGVGELFF. The CDR3, as DNA: TGCGCCAGCAGCTACCAGGGGGTAGGGGAGCTGTTTTTT.

V gene TRBV12-5 combines with J gene TRBJ2-7; 9 positions match TRBD1. CDR1 is LGHNT, CDR2 FRNRAP, per germline. This CDR3 region has 16 residues. J was trimmed by 2 bases and V by 6 bases; bases with no gene match: 11. Written as DNA, the CDR3 is TGTGCTAGTGGACCTTACCGGGACAGGGTTGCCTACGAGCAGTACTTC. Translated, it gives CASGPYRDRVAYEQYF.

This clone has only a few counts. V is TRBV30 and J is TRBJ1-1, with TRBD1 matching over 7 bases. Trimming cost V 8 bases and J 5 bases; bases outside gene matches: 8. This CDR3 is 12 amino acids long. Germline V gives CDR1 GTSNPN, CDR2 SVGIG (reference sequence). The CDR3 bases are TGTGCCGTATCACAGGGGACAACTGAAGCTTTCTTT. It encodes CAVSQGTTEAFF.

The chain is built from TRBV5-1 and TRBJ1-2, with D tentatively TRBD1 (5 bases). The germline CDR1 and CDR2 sequences are SGHRS and YFSETQ. The CDR3 sequence is 14 residues long. The V and J ends lost 6 bases and 2 bases respectively, with 14 bases between them. The CDR3 DNA reads as TGCGCCAGCACACTCTGGGGCCCAAACTATGGCTACACCTTC. It yields the protein CASTLWGPNYGYTF.

J is TRBJ2-1 and V is TRBV28; TRBD2 aligns across 7 bases. The CDR3 runs to 19 residues. V lost 6 bases, J lost 0 bases, and 17 bases stayed unmatched. The germline CDR1 and CDR2 sequences are MDHEN and SYDVKM. The CDR3 reads CASRGTWVAGRSSYNEQFF. Written as DNA, the CDR3 is TGTGCCAGCAGGGGGACTTGGGTAGCGGGTCGCAGCTCCTACAATGAGCAGTTCTTC.

The chain recombines TRBV10-3 with TRBJ2-2; 7 bases match TRBD2. The CDR3 is 16 residues long. The V gene's germline CDR1 is ENHRY and CDR2 SYGVKD. Trimming cost V 0 bases and J 0 bases; bases outside gene matches: 1. This CDR3 reads CAISESRGANTGELFF. CDR3 in DNA: TGTGCCATCAGTGAGTCACGGGGGGCGAACACCGGGGAGCTGTTTTTT.

The V call is TRBV18, the J call TRBJ1-1, with D unclear. This CDR3 region has 13 residues. V was cut by 3 bases and J by 8 bases, with 13 bases left in between. Germline lookup yields CDR1 KGHSH and CDR2 LQKENI. As DNA, the CDR3 is TGTGCCAGCTCACCGGGCGACGGCACGGAAGCTTTCTTT. This sequence encodes CASSPGDGTEAFF.